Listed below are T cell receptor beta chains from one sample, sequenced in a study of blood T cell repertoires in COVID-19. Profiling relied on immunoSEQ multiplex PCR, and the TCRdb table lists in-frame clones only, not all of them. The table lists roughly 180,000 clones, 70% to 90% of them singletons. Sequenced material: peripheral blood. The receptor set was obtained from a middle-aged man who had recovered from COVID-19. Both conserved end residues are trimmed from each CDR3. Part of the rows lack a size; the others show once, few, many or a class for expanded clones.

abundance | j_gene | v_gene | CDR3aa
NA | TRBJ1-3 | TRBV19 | ASSRQYSGNTIY
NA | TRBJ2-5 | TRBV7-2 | ASRPTSGQETQY
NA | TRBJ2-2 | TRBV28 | ASSLGGAGELF
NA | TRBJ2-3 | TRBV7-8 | ASSSTSIVIATDTQY
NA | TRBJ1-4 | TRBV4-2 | ASSQGQGGEKLF
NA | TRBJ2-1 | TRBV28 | ASSPPGLAVYNEQF
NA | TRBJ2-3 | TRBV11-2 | ASSLGGVGKDTQY
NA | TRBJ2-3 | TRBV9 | ASSAGTSGNTDTQY
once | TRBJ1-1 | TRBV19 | ASTVRDSSTEAF
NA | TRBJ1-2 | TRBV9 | ASSVTRQGDYGYT
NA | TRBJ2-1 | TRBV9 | ASSPGGHNEQF
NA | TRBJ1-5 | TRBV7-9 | ASSSTGRQPQH
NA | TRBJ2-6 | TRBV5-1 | ASSLGLAGANVLT
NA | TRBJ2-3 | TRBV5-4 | ASSLADRNTDTQY
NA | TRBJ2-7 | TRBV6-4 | ASIEGRGPEQYEQY
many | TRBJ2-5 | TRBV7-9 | ASIDSLQETQY
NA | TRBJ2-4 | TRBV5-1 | ASSLDGGAAKNIQY
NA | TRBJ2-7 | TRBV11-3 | ASSSGRGQGYEQY
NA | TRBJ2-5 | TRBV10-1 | ASTGTSGRAEIETQY
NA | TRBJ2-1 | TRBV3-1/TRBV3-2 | ASSQEDLADFYNEQF
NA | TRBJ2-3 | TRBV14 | ASSAGGTQY
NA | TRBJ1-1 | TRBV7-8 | ASSLGALMNTEAF
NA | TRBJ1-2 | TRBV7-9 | ASSLVPGQPDGYT
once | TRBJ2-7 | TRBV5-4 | ASSLGLGHEQY
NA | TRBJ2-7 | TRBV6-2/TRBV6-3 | ASSSATSVSYEQY
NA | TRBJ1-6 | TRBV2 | ASSKDSSYNSPLH
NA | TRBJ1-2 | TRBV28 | ASRESGSYGYT
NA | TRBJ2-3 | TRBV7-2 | ASSLIAGPDTQY
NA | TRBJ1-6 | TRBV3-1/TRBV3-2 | ASSQDPRAGGNSPLH
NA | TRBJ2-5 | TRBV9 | ASNPGSSYQETQY
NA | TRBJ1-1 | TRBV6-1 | ASSEPGGRTEAF
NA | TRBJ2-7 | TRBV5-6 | ASSWGTSNEQY
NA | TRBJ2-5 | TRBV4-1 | ASSQEASVQETQY
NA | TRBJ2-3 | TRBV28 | ASSFDSSGYTDTQY
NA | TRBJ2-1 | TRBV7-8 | ASSLELAEYNEQF
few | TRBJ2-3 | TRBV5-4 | ASRVGSTQY
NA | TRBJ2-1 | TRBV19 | ASSRGNSYNEQF
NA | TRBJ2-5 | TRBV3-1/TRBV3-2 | ASSQFTGPQETQY
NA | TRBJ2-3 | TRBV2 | ASSKTGAISTDTQY
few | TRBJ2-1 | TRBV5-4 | ASKPGTSGSYEQF
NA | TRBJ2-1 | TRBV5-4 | ASSLLASGDPREQF
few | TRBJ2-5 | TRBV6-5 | ASSYGGTVQETQY
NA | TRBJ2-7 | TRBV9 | ASSFRGSSYEQY
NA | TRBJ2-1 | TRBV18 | ASSSNPGVVYNEQF
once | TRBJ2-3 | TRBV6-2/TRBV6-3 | ASSKTADTQY
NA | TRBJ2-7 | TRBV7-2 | ASSPQAIVYEQY
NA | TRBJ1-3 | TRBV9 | ASSGGLLSGNTIY
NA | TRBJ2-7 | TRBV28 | ASGRPYEQY
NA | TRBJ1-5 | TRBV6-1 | ASSERWGGLDQPQH
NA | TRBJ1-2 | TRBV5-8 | ASSFHGTANYGYT
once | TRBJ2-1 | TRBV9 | ASSAEAGGGHNEQF
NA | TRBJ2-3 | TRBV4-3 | ASSPSQAGYADTQY
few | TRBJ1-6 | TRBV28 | ASRVGGSYNSPLH
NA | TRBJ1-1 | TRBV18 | ASSDRDSEAF
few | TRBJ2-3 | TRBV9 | ASSPHTDTQY